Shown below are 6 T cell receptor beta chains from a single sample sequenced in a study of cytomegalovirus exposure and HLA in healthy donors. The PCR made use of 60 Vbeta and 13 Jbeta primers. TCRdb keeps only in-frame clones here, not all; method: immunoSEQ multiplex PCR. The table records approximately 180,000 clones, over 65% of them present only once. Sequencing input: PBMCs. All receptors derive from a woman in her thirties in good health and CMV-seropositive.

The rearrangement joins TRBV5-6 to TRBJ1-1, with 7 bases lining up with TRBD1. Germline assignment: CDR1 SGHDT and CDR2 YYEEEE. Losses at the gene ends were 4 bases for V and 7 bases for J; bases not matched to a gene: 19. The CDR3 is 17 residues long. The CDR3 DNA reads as TGTGCCAGCAGCCCGAGACAGGGAGGTTCAGATACCCTTGAAGCTTTCTTT. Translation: CASSPRQGGSDTLEAFF. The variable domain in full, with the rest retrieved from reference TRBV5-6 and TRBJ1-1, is DAGVTQSPTHLIKTRGQQVTLRCSPKSGHDTVSWYQQALGQGPQFIFQYYEEEERQRGNFPDRFSGHQFPNYSSELNVNALLLGDSALYLCASSPRQGGSDTLEAFFGQGTRLTVV.

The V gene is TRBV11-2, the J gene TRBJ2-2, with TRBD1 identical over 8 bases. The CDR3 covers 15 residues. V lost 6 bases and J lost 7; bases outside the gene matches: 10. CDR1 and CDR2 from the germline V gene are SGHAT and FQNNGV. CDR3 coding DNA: TGTGCCAGCAGAACCGGGACAGGAACGGGCGGGGAGCTGTTTTTT. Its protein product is CASRTGTGTGGELFF.

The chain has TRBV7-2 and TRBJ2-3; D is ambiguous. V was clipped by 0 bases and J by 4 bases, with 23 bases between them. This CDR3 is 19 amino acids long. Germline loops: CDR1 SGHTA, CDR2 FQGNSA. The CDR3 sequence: CASSLAFSISLPIADTQYF. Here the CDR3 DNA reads TGTGCCAGCAGCTTAGCCTTCTCAATTAGTCTGCCGATAGCAGATACGCAGTATTTT.

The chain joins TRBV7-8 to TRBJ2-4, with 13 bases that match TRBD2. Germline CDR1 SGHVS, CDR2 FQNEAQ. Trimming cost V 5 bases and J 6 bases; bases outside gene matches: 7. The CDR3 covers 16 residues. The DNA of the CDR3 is TGTGCCAGCAGCCCCCGACTAGCGGGAGGTGTAAACATTCAGTACTTC. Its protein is CASSPRLAGGVNIQYF.

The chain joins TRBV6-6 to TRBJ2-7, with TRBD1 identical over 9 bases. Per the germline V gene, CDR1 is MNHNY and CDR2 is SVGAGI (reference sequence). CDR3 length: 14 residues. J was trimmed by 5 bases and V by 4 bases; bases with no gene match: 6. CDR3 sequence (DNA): TGTGCCAGCAGTTTACGGACAGGGGCCCACGAGCAGTACTTC. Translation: CASSLRTGAHEQYF.

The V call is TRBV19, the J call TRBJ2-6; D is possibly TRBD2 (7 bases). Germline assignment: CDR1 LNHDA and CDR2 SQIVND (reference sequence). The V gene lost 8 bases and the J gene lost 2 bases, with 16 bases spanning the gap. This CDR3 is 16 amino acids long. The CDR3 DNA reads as TGTGCCAGTGGCTACGGAGGGGGGGCTGGGGCCAACGTCCTGACTTTC. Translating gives CASGYGGGAGANVLTF.